In its sample, the clone carrying this T cell receptor beta chain was seen many times. What it binds is not known. This sample is part of a study of T cell repertoires in cytomegalovirus infection. The overall study: Alongside well-studied HLA-B-restricted CMV epitopes, recently identified HLA-C-restricted CMV epitopes were also used. Study observations and caveats: Frequencies of public TCR beta families were cumulated, and this identified carriers of CMV plus the relevant HLA.

One entry per CDR3 protein results from TCRdb running MiXCR on the reads. The sample records around 70,000 distinct CDR3 sequences, about 29% being singletons. The V gene's germline CDR1 is SGHTA and CDR2 FQGNSA. This CDR3 is 15 amino acids long. The V segment lost 7 bases and the J segment 0 bases; nucleotides outside the gene matches: 5. The sequence derives from a human donor in good health (CMV status not recorded). Some clones in this sample may be carry-over from other donors' samples. The chain is built from TRBV7-2 and TRBJ2-1; TRBD1 matches at 8 bases. This material consisted of CD8+ T cells from cultured PBMCs, taken from culture after CMV antigen stimulation. The CDR3 DNA reads TGTGCCAGCATCCAGGGGGCGGACTCCTACAATGAGCAGTTCTTC. This translates into CASIQGADSYNEQFF.